This T cell receptor (beta chain) was found in a study of blood T cell repertoires in COVID-19. Study at large: Samples representing acute and convalescent COVID-19 were sourced from the United States, Italy and Spain. T cells, B-cell-depleted T cells, or PBMCs provided the cDNA or gDNA that served as material.

Germline CDR1 reads MDHEN; CDR2 reads SYDVKM. CDR3 length: 15 amino acids. J gave up 1 base and V 7 bases, and 8 bases lay outside the gene matches. The authors' processing: Amplification with reference gene primers provided the estimates of nucleated cell counts. The method was immunoSEQ multiplex PCR; TCRdb's version includes in-frame clones alone and lacks a portion of them. The V and J calls and clone size come from that table; D and trimming were worked out from the DNA. This sample yields a few hundred thousand clones, of which around four fifths are seen a single time; over 15% belongs to the top ten.

This TCR was recovered from a woman aged 80 or older with active or convalescent COVID-19. The chain carries TRBV28 and TRBJ2-7, with TRBD2 matching over 9 bases. The sequencing input was peripheral blood. The CDR3 DNA reads TGTGCCAGCACCGCGGCGGGGGGGTTATCCTACGAGCAGTACTTC. Translated: CASTAAGGLSYEQYF.